This TCR beta chain was recovered during a study of immune evolution from preneoplasia to lung adenocarcinoma. Study-wide results and caveats: Normal lung had highest clonality; later lesions appeared denser, more diverse.

The CDR3 runs to 13 residues. Germline CDR1 reads SQVTM; CDR2 reads ANQGSEA. Trimming took 4 bases from V and 6 from J, leaving 16 bases between them. To note about this clone: The antigen is unknown.

Measured with immunoSEQ multiplex PCR; TCRdb has only the in-frame clones, and not every one. Found here are 25,000 to 30,000 clones, less than 80% of them singletons; the top ten hold roughly 5.7%. Each case's diagnosis was confirmed by two pathologists on H&E. This receptor was identified in a person between 60 and 70 years old with invasive lung adenocarcinoma. Some clones in this sample may be carry-over from other donors' samples. The rearrangement joins TRBV29-1 to TRBJ2-7, with D uncertain. The material sequenced was FFPE invasive lung adenocarcinoma tissue. The CDR3 DNA sequence: TGCAGCGTTGCCACCCAAGGATATTCCGAGCAGTACTTC. This sequence encodes CSVATQGYSEQYF.